This is a list of T cell receptor beta chains from one sample in a study of tissue T cells after allogeneic stem cell transplantation. Data came from immunoSEQ multiplex PCR; TCRdb stores just in-frame clones and leaves some out. The sample lists tens of thousands of clones; around 90% were seen once. Here the sequenced sample was blood, taken before transplantation. The receptors come from a woman aged 40-69 years who later had graft-versus-host disease after an allogeneic stem cell transplant. The CDR3 runs from the conserved cysteine through the conserved F or W. D genes are given only for firm matches. Clone size is stated in some rows and not others, as once, few, many or a class when expanded.

TRBV4-3	TRBJ1-2	.	.	TGCGCCAGCAGCCAAGTTAACAGGGCGGATGGCTACACCTTC	CASSQVNRADGYTF
TRBV6-5	TRBJ1-2	.	TRBD1	TGTGCCAGCAGTTCAGGGGGCGGCTATGGCTACACCTTC	CASSSGGGYGYTF
TRBV30	TRBJ2-1	.	.	TGTGCCTGGTCTAACAGTTTATTAGCGAATGAGCAGTTCTTC	CAWSNSLLANEQFF
TRBV6-5	TRBJ1-1	.	.	TGTGCCAGCAGTCGACCTCCCAGGGGCAGGACTGAAGCTTTCTTT	CASSRPPRGRTEAFF
TRBV30	TRBJ2-3	.	.	TGTGCCTGCAAAATGCTAGGCACAGATACGCAGTATTTT	CACKMLGTDTQYF
TRBV6-6	TRBJ2-1	.	.	TGTGCCAGCACCCCAGGGACCGGCTATGAGCAGTTCTTC	CASTPGTGYEQFF
TRBV7-9	TRBJ1-1	.	.	TGTGCCAGCAGCTTAGGACATGAAGCTTTCTTT	CASSLGHEAFF
TRBV7-9	TRBJ2-2	few	.	TGTGCCAGCAGCTTAGGTGGGAACGGGGAGCTGTTTTTT	CASSLGGNGELFF
TRBV5-5	TRBJ2-2	.	.	TGTGCCAGCAGCCCCGCCGTATCGACCGGGGAGCTGTTTTTT	CASSPAVSTGELFF
TRBV11-2	TRBJ1-1	.	.	TGTGCCAGCAGCTTAGAGGCCATTCTGAACACTGAAGCTTTCTTT	CASSLEAILNTEAFF
TRBV7-9	TRBJ1-2	.	.	TGTGCCAGCAGCCCTGAGATCTATGGCTACACCTTC	CASSPEIYGYTF
TRBV28	TRBJ2-7	.	.	TGTGCCAGCAGGGAAACCTACGAGCAGTACTTC	CASRETYEQYF
TRBV11-3	TRBJ2-7	.	TRBD2	TGTGCCAGCAGCTTAGGGCTAGCGGAGATCTACGAGCAGTACTTC	CASSLGLAEIYEQYF
TRBV29-1	TRBJ2-7	.	TRBD2	TGCAGCGCCTGGACTAGCGGGACGAGCTCCTACGAGCAGTACTTC	CSAWTSGTSSYEQYF
TRBV5-4	TRBJ2-3	.	.	TGTGCCAGCAGCTTGGATGTGGGAGCTATTGATACGCAGTATTTT	CASSLDVGAIDTQYF
TRBV6-1	TRBJ2-4	.	.	TGTGCCACCCGACCGCGGACCAAAAACATTCAGTACTTC	CATRPRTKNIQYF
TRBV6-6	TRBJ2-7	.	TRBD2	TGTGCCAGCAGTTACCCAACTAGCGATGGAAGCTACGAGCAGTACTTC	CASSYPTSDGSYEQYF